This is a list of T cell receptor beta chains from one sample in a study of beta chain features in type 1 diabetes. Here immunoSEQ multiplex PCR was the method, and the copy in TCRdb shows in-frame clones only, minus some. The repertoire holds hundreds of thousands of clones, about 14% seen once, with 0.03% to 0.04% in the top ten. The sequenced material came from naive CD4+ T cells from blood. These TCRs come from a man younger than 35 with type 1 diabetes. Each CDR3 is given with its conserved first and last residue. A D gene is named only where the DNA matches it firmly. Only some rows state a clone size, as once, few, many or a class for expanded clones.

CDR3 protein,CDR3 DNA,J gene,clone size,D gene,V gene
CASSPGRAPNQPQHF,TGTGCCAGCAGCCCGGGCAGGGCTCCCAATCAGCCCCAGCATTTT,TRBJ1-5,few,NA,TRBV11-2
CASSYPLTARVQNEETQYF,TGTGCCAGCAGCTATCCTCTTACCGCTCGGGTCCAAAACGAAGAGACCCAGTACTTC,TRBJ2-5,few,NA,TRBV7-2
CASSPDLPAEQYF,TGTGCCAGCAGCCCTGATCTTCCGGCCGAGCAGTACTTC,TRBJ2-7,few,NA,TRBV2
CASSWGPNYGYTF,TGTGCCAGCAGTTGGGGACCCAACTATGGCTACACCTTC,TRBJ1-2,few,NA,TRBV6-5
CASTLRGGTGELFF,TGTGCCAGCACCCTCCGGGGCGGCACCGGGGAGCTGTTTTTT,TRBJ2-2,NA,NA,TRBV2
CAWSGTADQPQHF,TGTGCCTGGAGCGGGACAGCCGATCAGCCCCAGCATTTT,TRBJ1-5,NA,TRBD1,TRBV30
CASTVDRGNSPLHF,TGTGCCAGCACCGTCGACAGGGGAAATTCACCCCTCCACTTT,TRBJ1-6,NA,TRBD1,TRBV5-4
CASSLVGGEQFF,TGTGCCAGCAGCTTAGTCGGGGGTGAGCAGTTCTTC,TRBJ2-1,few,NA,TRBV7-8
CASSQASDTYNEQFF,TGTGCCAGCAGCCAAGCTAGCGACACCTACAATGAGCAGTTCTTC,TRBJ2-1,NA,NA,TRBV4-2
CASSQAGKPQHF,TGTGCCAGCAGCCAAGCAGGAAAGCCCCAGCATTTT,TRBJ1-5,few,NA,TRBV4-2
CASSPGTSGRGNEQFF,TGTGCCAGTAGTCCCGGGACTAGCGGCCGGGGCAATGAGCAGTTCTTC,TRBJ2-1,NA,TRBD2,TRBV19
CASSGDTGELFF,TGTGCCAGCAGTGGCGACACCGGGGAGCTGTTTTTT,TRBJ2-2,few,NA,TRBV2
CASRLAGGTAAAYNEQFF,TGTGCCTCGAGACTAGCGGGAGGAACAGCCGCCGCCTACAATGAGCAGTTCTTC,TRBJ2-1,few,TRBD2,TRBV30
CASSQDSLGTGFYQGKNIQYF,TGCGCCAGCAGCCAAGATAGCCTCGGGACTGGGTTTTACCAGGGCAAAAACATTCAGTACTTC,TRBJ2-4,few,NA,TRBV4-3
CASSLGRGLPSSYNEQFF,TGTGCCAGCAGCTTAGGGAGAGGTCTTCCGAGCTCCTACAATGAGCAGTTCTTC,TRBJ2-1,few,NA,TRBV7-2
CASSSRAGVNTGELFF,TGTGCCAGCAGCTCGAGGGCGGGAGTAAACACCGGGGAGCTGTTTTTT,TRBJ2-2,few,TRBD2,TRBV7-9
CASSLGLDYNEQFF,TGTGCCAGCAGCTTAGGACTAGATTACAATGAGCAGTTCTTC,TRBJ2-1,few,NA,TRBV7-2
CASSLAGDRRAEQYF,TGTGCCAGCAGCTTAGCCGGGGACAGGAGGGCCGAGCAGTACTTC,TRBJ2-7,NA,TRBD1,TRBV11-2
CASSLGYRGGGEQYF,TGTGCCAGCAGCTTAGGTTACAGGGGAGGAGGCGAGCAGTACTTC,TRBJ2-7,few,NA,TRBV7-8
CASSDQGQSIVSYNEQFF,TGTGCCAGCAGTGATCAGGGACAGAGCATAGTATCCTACAATGAGCAGTTCTTC,TRBJ2-1,few,TRBD1,TRBV2
CASSLGDRAENIQYF,TGTGCCAGCAGCTTAGGGGACAGGGCTGAAAACATTCAGTACTTC,TRBJ2-4,few,TRBD1,TRBV7-9
CASSLARVGTYEQYF,TGTGCCAGCAGTTTGGCCCGGGTGGGAACCTACGAGCAGTACTTC,TRBJ2-7,once,NA,TRBV7-9
CASRSEVRGTQHF,TGTGCCAGCAGATCAGAAGTCAGGGGGACCCAGCATTTT,TRBJ1-5,few,TRBD1,TRBV2
CAWSVVARNTIYF,TGTGCCTGGAGTGTAGTGGCTAGAAACACCATATATTTT,TRBJ1-3,NA,NA,TRBV30
CASSLMGGEQFF,TGTGCCAGCAGCTTAATGGGTGGAGAGCAGTTCTTC,TRBJ2-1,few,NA,TRBV7-2
CASSQSRVYGYTF,TGTGCCAGCAGCCAATCCAGGGTCTATGGCTACACCTTC,TRBJ1-2,few,NA,TRBV14
CASSFADRANSPLHF,TGTGCCAGCAGTTTTGCGGACAGGGCAAATTCACCCCTCCACTTT,TRBJ1-6,NA,TRBD1,TRBV28
CASSAGLVATDTQYF,TGCGCCAGCAGCGCGGGACTAGTTGCAACAGATACGCAGTATTTT,TRBJ2-3,few,TRBD2,TRBV5-1
CASSYSKALGEQYF,TGTGCCAGCAGTTACTCGAAAGCTCTCGGCGAGCAGTACTTC,TRBJ2-7,NA,NA,TRBV6-5
CASSLGLEPGDTQYF,TGTGCCAGCAGCTTAGGCCTCGAGCCTGGGGATACGCAGTATTTT,TRBJ2-3,few,NA,TRBV13
CAWSVVAGGRTDTQYF,TGTGCCTGGAGTGTAGTAGCGGGGGGGAGGACAGATACGCAGTATTTT,TRBJ2-3,few,TRBD2,TRBV30
CASSLSGGAVNSPLHF,TGTGCCAGCAGCTTATCTGGCGGGGCTGTTAATTCACCCCTCCACTTT,TRBJ1-6,few,NA,TRBV7-9
CASSQDHGRGRSYTF,TGTGCCAGCAGCCAAGATCACGGTAGGGGTCGTAGCTACACCTTC,TRBJ1-2,few,NA,TRBV4-2
CASSLYGTEAFF,TGTGCCAGCAGCTTATATGGCACTGAAGCTTTCTTT,TRBJ1-1,few,NA,TRBV7-2
CASSYSISETQYF,TGTGCCAGCAGTTACTCGATTTCCGAGACCCAGTACTTC,TRBJ2-5,NA,NA,TRBV6-6
CASSLGGNEKLFF,TGTGCCAGCAGCTTAGGGGGAAATGAAAAACTGTTTTTT,TRBJ1-4,NA,NA,TRBV7-9
CASSPGQFTSYEQYF,TGTGCCAGCAGCCCGGGACAATTTACCTCCTACGAGCAGTACTTC,TRBJ2-7,few,NA,TRBV7-9
CASSLTGDTEAFF,TGCGCCAGCAGCCTCACAGGGGACACTGAAGCTTTCTTT,TRBJ1-1,NA,TRBD1,TRBV5-1
CASRSRGQETQYF,TGTGCCTCCCGTAGCCGGGGACAAGAGACCCAGTACTTC,TRBJ2-5,once,NA,TRBV5-4
CASSVRERGNSPLHF,TGTGCCAGCAGCGTCAGGGAAAGGGGTAATTCACCCCTCCACTTT,TRBJ1-6,NA,NA,TRBV2
CASSPGTGVNYGYTF,TGTGCCAGCAGCCCTGGGACAGGGGTTAACTATGGCTACACCTTC,TRBJ1-2,few,TRBD1,TRBV4-2
CAWTRTGSSYEQYF,TGTGCCTGGACCCGGACAGGGAGCTCCTACGAGCAGTACTTC,TRBJ2-7,few,TRBD1,TRBV30
CASSSGQTSGANVLTF,TGTGCCAGCAGCTCGGGACAGACCTCTGGGGCCAACGTCCTGACTTTC,TRBJ2-6,NA,TRBD1,TRBV7-3
CASSPQQGVGELFF,TGTGCCAGCAGCCCGCAACAGGGCGTCGGGGAGCTGTTTTTT,TRBJ2-2,few,NA,TRBV11-2
CASSHTGGTGTEAFF,TGTGCCAGCAGCCATACCGGGGGCACAGGGACTGAAGCTTTCTTT,TRBJ1-1,NA,NA,TRBV4-2
CASRAPGRQGAGTEAFF,TGTGCCAGCAGGGCGCCAGGGCGACAGGGGGCGGGCACTGAAGCTTTCTTT,TRBJ1-1,few,TRBD1,TRBV7-2
CASSPQTSVPETQYF,TGTGCCAGCAGCCCACAAACTAGCGTCCCAGAGACCCAGTACTTC,TRBJ2-5,NA,TRBD2,TRBV9
CASRAHSSYNEQFF,TGTGCCAGCAGGGCCCACAGCTCCTACAATGAGCAGTTCTTC,TRBJ2-1,few,NA,TRBV25-1
CASSPRDRGSYEQYF,TGTGCCAGCAGTCCCCGAGACAGGGGTTCCTACGAGCAGTACTTC,TRBJ2-7,few,TRBD1,TRBV7-2
CASSYGGSGANVLTF,TGTGCCAGCAGTTATGGAGGGTCTGGGGCCAACGTCCTGACTTTC,TRBJ2-6,few,NA,TRBV6-5
CASSARPSGSTDTQYF,TGTGCCAGCAGCGCACGTCCAAGCGGGAGCACAGATACGCAGTATTTT,TRBJ2-3,NA,NA,TRBV7-2
CASSQDVAGGTYNEQFF,TGTGCCAGCAGCCAAGATGTTGCGGGGGGTACCTACAATGAGCAGTTCTTC,TRBJ2-1,NA,TRBD2,TRBV14